Each of the 15 T cell receptor beta chains below was sequenced from the same sample in a study of T-cell reconstitution after alpha-beta-depleted transplantation in children (dated by TCRdb to about 2016). The library was built by means of PCR. The instrument given in TCRdb is Illumina HiSeq 2500. Molecular barcoding was employed in the preparation of TCR libraries, with unique molecular identifiers being used to normalize TCRbeta repertoire quantification. TCRdb reprocessing: public reads trimmed at Q25 with fastp, clones called with MiXCR, in-frame beta chains kept. Here each entry gathers all rows of one CDR3 protein and keeps the most common genes and DNA. The sample includes over 200,000 distinct CDR3 sequences, with 9.5% to 13% observed a single time. The ten largest make up 28% of the sample. The treatment or condition label here, explained by the study, means: allogeneic hematopoietic cell transplantation with graft depleted of TCRalphabeta T cells and CD19 B cells.

The material sequenced was PBMCs, taken before TCRalphabeta/CD19-depleted stem cell transplant. The receptors come from a child younger than two with acute myeloid leukemia, due to receive a stem cell transplant.

This clonotype has a count of ten or more. V gene TRBV5-4 combines with J gene TRBJ2-7; D might be TRBD1 or TRBD2, each matching 5 bases. Germline CDR1 reads SGHNT; CDR2 reads YYREEE (reference sequence). The CDR3 is 13 residues long. With 0 bases removed from V and 2 bases from J, the gap between germline ends came to 6 bases. The CDR3 sequence: CASSLGGPYEQYF. Here the CDR3 DNA reads TGTGCCAGCAGCTTGGGGGGACCCTACGAGCAGTACTTC.

This clonotype was detected ten times or more. This chain connects TRBV10-3 to TRBJ2-5, with a tentative D call TRBD2 (7 bases). CDR3 size: 15 residues. Looked up from germline, CDR1 is ENHRY and CDR2 is SYGVKD. The V and J ends lost 4 bases and 1 base respectively, with 13 bases between them. The CDR3, as DNA: TGTGCCATCAGTGTTATGCGGGGGCTCCAAGAGACCCAGTACTTC. This translates into CAISVMRGLQETQYF.

Ten or more counts support this clonotype. The chain is built from TRBV6-5 and TRBJ1-4; TRBD1 is a possible D gene (6 bases). V gave up 9 bases and J gave up 5 bases, with 13 bases separating them. In germline, CDR1 is MNHEY, CDR2 SVGAGI. The CDR3 runs to 13 residues. In DNA form, the CDR3 reads TGTGCCAGTTCCGGCAGGGGAAATGAAAAACTGTTTTTT. Translated: CASSGRGNEKLFF.

This clonotype was counted ten times or more. This chain links TRBV5-1 with TRBJ2-3, with TRBD1 matching 9 bases. The CDR3 loop spans 17 amino acids. Germline CDR1 SGHRS, CDR2 YFSETQ. The junction had 8 bases not matched to a gene; V was cut back by 0 bases and J by 3 bases. The CDR3 loop reads CASSLASGQGGTDTQYF. The CDR3 DNA reads as TGCGCCAGCAGCTTGGCTTCGGGACAGGGTGGTACAGATACGCAGTATTTT.

The V gene is TRBV7-3, the J gene TRBJ1-1, with D hard to call. V shed 3 bases and J shed 1 base, with 9 bases lying between them. Germline V gene lookup returns CDR1 SGHTA and CDR2 FQGTGA. CDR3 length: 14 residues. The CDR3 nucleotides are TGTGCCAGCAGCTTGACACCACAGAACACTGAAGCTTTCTTT. Encoded protein: CASSLTPQNTEAFF. Based on the CDR3 plus reference TRBV7-3 and TRBJ1-1, the full variable domain is GAGVSQTPSNKVTEKGKYVELRCDPISGHTALYWYRQSLGQGPEFLIYFQGTGAADDSGLPNDRFFAVRPEGSVSTLKIQRTERGDSAVYLCASSLTPQNTEAFFGQGTRLTVV.

This chain connects TRBV20-1 to TRBJ2-1; the D gene is possibly TRBD2 (6 bases). The V end was cut by 1 base, the J end by 10 bases, with 20 bases between. Germline lookup yields CDR1 DFQATT and CDR2 SNEGSKA (reference sequence). The CDR3 has 15 amino acids. As DNA, the CDR3 is TGCAGTGCTAGAGTTGGGGACTTAAACGTTCGGGAGCAGTTCTTC. Translation gives CSARVGDLNVREQFF.

At least ten counts were recorded for this clonotype. The gene calls are TRBV12-3 or TRBV12-4 and TRBJ2-7, with TRBD2 matching over 11 bases. The CDR3 is made up of 17 amino acids. V shed 3 bases, J shed 4 bases, and the junction held 11 bases outside the gene matches. The DNA of the CDR3 is TGTGCCAGCAGTTTGGATCTAGCGGGGGGCGCTCCTTACGAGCAGTACTTC. Encoded protein: CASSLDLAGGAPYEQYF.

This clonotype was detected ten times or more. CDR3 loop: CASSWTSSRSETQYF. As DNA, the CDR3 is TGTGCCAGCAGCTGGACATCAAGCCGGTCAGAGACCCAGTACTTC. V gene TRBV7-6 combines with J gene TRBJ2-5, with a possible D match to TRBD1 (5 bases). The CDR3 consists of 15 residues. The V end lost 4 bases, the J end lost 4 bases, and 16 bases lay between the germline ends. In germline, CDR1 is SGHVS, CDR2 FNYEAQ.

The J gene is TRBJ2-5, the V gene TRBV7-8, with D unclear. V was shortened by 5 bases and J by 1 base, with 17 bases between the two germline ends. Per germline, CDR1 SGHVS and CDR2 FQNEAQ. The CDR3 runs to 16 residues. CDR3 region: CASSLTPRRIQETQYF. CDR3 in DNA: TGTGCCAGCAGCCTCACCCCTCGACGGATCCAAGAGACCCAGTACTTC.

The chain has TRBV5-5 and TRBJ1-1; D remains unclear. V was pared by 1 base and J by 1 base, with 5 bases between. This CDR3 region has 13 residues. CDR1 is SGHKS and CDR2 is YYEKEE in the germline V gene (reference sequence). CDR3 amino acids: CASSLRTNTEAFF. The CDR3 DNA follows: TGTGCCAGCAGCTTGCGAACGAACACTGAAGCTTTCTTT.

The chain is built from TRBV7-9 and TRBJ2-7; TRBD1 aligns across 7 bases. The germline gives CDR1 SEHNR, CDR2 FQNEAQ (reference sequence). Trimming removed 4 bases from V and 3 bases from J; junction bases left unmatched: 9. The CDR3 is 15 amino acids. CDR3 DNA sequence: TGTGCCAGCAGCTCAACCGGGACAGAGGTCTACGAGCAGTACTTC. This codes for CASSSTGTEVYEQYF. The complete variable domain, with remaining parts taken from reference TRBV7-9 and TRBJ2-7, reads DTGVSQNPRHKITKRGQNVTFRCDPISEHNRLYWYRQTLGQGPEFLTYFQNEAQLEKSRLLSDRFSAERPKGSFSTLEIQRTEQGDSAMYLCASSSTGTEVYEQYFGPGTRLTVT.

This clonotype was counted ten times or more. This chain connects TRBV15 to TRBJ2-7; tentatively, D is TRBD1 (6 bases). V was cut by 0 bases and J by 5 bases, with 14 bases left in between. The CDR3 has 15 amino acids. From germline, CDR1 is LNHNV and CDR2 YYDKDF (reference sequence). CDR3 amino acids: CATSRDRGRGHEQYF. The CDR3 nucleotides are TGTGCCACCAGCAGAGATCGGGGCAGGGGACACGAGCAGTACTTC.

This clonotype was picked up many times. This chain uses TRBV12-3 or TRBV12-4 with TRBJ1-1, with D possibly matching TRBD1 (5 bases). The germline V and J ends were trimmed by 3 bases and 3 bases, with 5 bases remaining between them. The CDR3 consists of 12 residues. The CDR3 sequence: CASSLTDTEAFF. DNA of the CDR3: TGTGCCAGCAGTTTGACAGACACTGAAGCTTTCTTT.

J is TRBJ2-7 and V is TRBV10-1; maybe TRBD1 (5 bases). The germline gives CDR1 WNHNN, CDR2 SYGVQD (reference sequence). This CDR3 comprises 14 residues. Trimming removed 2 bases from V and 2 bases from J, with 10 bases in between. This CDR3 reads CASSEQGSPYEQYF. CDR3 in DNA: TGCGCCAGCAGTGAGCAGGGTTCTCCCTACGAGCAGTACTTC.

This chain links TRBV6-2 or TRBV6-3 with TRBJ2-1, with D maybe TRBD1 (5 bases). V lost 8 bases, J lost 4 bases, and 12 bases lay in between. The germline CDR1 and CDR2 sequences are MNHEY and SVGEGT. The CDR3 contains 13 residues. For the CDR3, the DNA is TGTGCCAGCGGACCCAGGGATTACAATGAGCAGTTCTTC. It specifies CASGPRDYNEQFF.